Listed here are 27 T cell receptor beta chains from one sample, sequenced in a study of identifying expanded T cells in peripheral blood. The method was immunoSEQ multiplex PCR; TCRdb's version includes in-frame clones alone and lacks a portion of them. The sample holds tens of thousands of clones; around four fifths are singletons and the top ten take more than 15%. The source material was blood. The receptors stem from a person between 18 and 70 years old in good health.

The J gene is TRBJ1-1, the V gene TRBV29-1, with TRBD1 identical over 7 bases. There are 15 residues in the CDR3. V lost 4 bases, J lost 0 bases, and 8 bases stayed unmatched. Germline V gene lookup returns CDR1 SQVTM and CDR2 ANQGSEA. CDR3 protein: CSVVLLDRMNTEAFF. CDR3 in DNA: TGCAGCGTTGTGTTGTTGGACAGGATGAACACTGAAGCTTTCTTT.

The rearrangement links TRBV30 to TRBJ2-1; TRBD2 matches 12 bases. The CDR3 length is 15 residues. From germline, CDR1 is GTSNPN and CDR2 SVGIG (reference sequence). V lost 2 bases and J lost 7; bases outside the gene matches: 6. The CDR3 nucleotides read TGTGCCTGGAGTAAGAGGACTAGCGGGACTAATGAGCAGTTCTTC. Encoded protein: CAWSKRTSGTNEQFF.

The rearrangement links TRBV19 to TRBJ2-4; tentative D call: TRBD2 (7 bases). The CDR3 is 17 residues long. CDR1 and CDR2 (germline): LNHDA, SQIVND (reference sequence). Trimming took 2 bases from V and 3 from J, leaving 17 bases between them. The CDR3 DNA reads as TGTGCCAGTAGTATAACTTCGGGGGGCTCTGGCAAAAACATTCAGTACTTC. This codes for CASSITSGGSGKNIQYF.

The gene calls are TRBV7-9 and TRBJ2-3, with D possibly being TRBD1 (5 bases). Per germline, CDR1 SEHNR and CDR2 FQNEAQ (reference sequence). CDR3 size: 15 residues. The V end lost 1 base, the J end lost 2 bases, and 10 bases lay between the germline ends. CDR3 coding DNA: TGTGCCAGCAGCTTAGGCTCAGGGAACACAGATACGCAGTATTTT. Its translation is CASSLGSGNTDTQYF.

This rearrangement joins TRBV5-1 to TRBJ2-7; D is tentatively TRBD1 or TRBD2 (5 bases each). V lost 2 bases and J lost 0, with 21 bases in between. The CDR3 has 18 residues. Per the germline V gene, CDR1 is SGHRS and CDR2 is YFSETQ. CDR3 residues: CASSFRDPLVGSSYEQYF. DNA for the CDR3: TGCGCCAGCAGCTTTAGGGACCCGCTGGTTGGGAGCTCCTACGAGCAGTACTTC.

The gene calls are TRBV7-9 and TRBJ2-6; D ambiguous. CDR1 and CDR2 from the germline V gene are SEHNR and FQNEAQ (reference sequence). The CDR3 has 13 amino acids. The ends were cut back, 9 bases at V and 4 bases at J, with 10 bases in the middle. CDR3 sequence reads: CASGAAGANVLTF. The CDR3, as DNA: TGTGCCAGTGGCGCGGCGGGGGCCAACGTCCTGACTTTC.

This clone has more than one count but fewer than ten. The chain links TRBV7-3 to TRBJ2-2; D might be TRBD1 (6 bases). The V end was cut by 5 bases, the J end by 1 base, with 17 bases between. CDR3 size: 17 residues. Germline V gene lookup returns CDR1 SGHTA and CDR2 FQGTGA. The CDR3 loop is CASSPYRQELNTGELFF. The CDR3 bases are TGTGCCAGCAGCCCCTACCGACAGGAGCTGAACACCGGGGAGCTGTTTTTT.

V is TRBV18 and J is TRBJ1-4; 9 bases align to TRBD1. The length of the CDR3 is 15 residues. The germline V gene has CDR1 KGHSH and CDR2 LQKENI. Trimming at V came to 1 base and at J to 7 bases, leaving 4 bases not matched to a gene. CDR3 loop: CASSPRTGVGEKLFF. The CDR3 nucleotides are TGTGCCAGCTCACCACGGACAGGGGTGGGTGAAAAACTGTTTTTT.

The V gene is TRBV18, the J gene TRBJ2-5, with D hard to call. Germline V lookup: CDR1 KGHSH, CDR2 LQKENI. The V gene lost 6 bases and the J gene lost 1 base, with 15 bases spanning the gap. The CDR3 is 15 residues long. CDR3 in amino acids: CASSLEWGVQETQYF. The CDR3 nucleotides read TGTGCCAGCTCCCTCGAATGGGGTGTCCAAGAGACCCAGTACTTC.

The V and J genes are TRBV5-5 and TRBJ2-7, with D unresolved. Germline lookup yields CDR1 SGHKS and CDR2 YYEKEE (reference sequence). The length of the CDR3 is 13 residues. Trimming shortened V by 4 bases and J by 3 bases, and 11 bases separated the two germline ends. CDR3 in DNA: TGTGCCAGCAGCCGAGGTCCCAGCTACGAGCAGTACTTC. Amino acids: CASSRGPSYEQYF.

V is TRBV7-9 and J is TRBJ2-3, with 11 bases aligning to TRBD1. The CDR3 is 17 amino acids. In germline, CDR1 is SEHNR, CDR2 FQNEAQ (reference sequence). Trimming took 3 bases from V and 4 from J; bases not matched to a gene: 9. The CDR3 reads CASSFPPGQGASDTQYF. For the CDR3, the DNA is TGTGCCAGCAGCTTTCCCCCCGGACAGGGGGCTTCAGATACGCAGTATTTT.

This chain joins TRBV7-2 and TRBJ2-3; D gene uncertain. V was clipped by 5 bases and J by 7 bases, with 7 bases between them. The V gene's germline CDR1 is SGHTA and CDR2 FQGNSA. The CDR3 has 11 amino acids. The CDR3 DNA is TGTGCCAGCAGCCTGCAAAATACGCAGTATTTT. Translation: CASSLQNTQYF.

The V call is TRBV19, the J call TRBJ2-2, with 15 bases that match TRBD2. CDR1 is LNHDA and CDR2 is SQIVND in the germline V gene (reference sequence). This CDR3 is built from 17 residues. V lost 6 bases and J lost 5; bases outside the gene matches: 7. CDR3 in DNA: TGTGCCAGTAGCGCCCCTGGACTAGCGGGAGGGACCGGGGAGCTGTTTTTT. It encodes CASSAPGLAGGTGELFF. Filled out from reference TRBV19 and TRBJ2-2, the complete variable domain reads DGGITQSPKYLFRKEGQNVTLSCEQNLNHDAMYWYRQDPGQGLRLIYYSQIVNDFQKGDIAEGYSVSREKKESFPLTVTSAQKNPTAFYLCASSAPGLAGGTGELFFGEGSRLTVL.

This chain's CDR3 is CASSLFVGKETQYF. The CDR3 region has the DNA TGTGCCAGCAGCCTCTTCGTGGGCAAAGAGACCCAGTACTTC. The rearrangement joins TRBV7-2 to TRBJ2-5; D gene ambiguous. CDR3 length: 14 amino acids. Germline lookup yields CDR1 SGHTA and CDR2 FQGNSA. The V gene lost 5 bases and the J gene lost 3 bases, with 13 bases spanning the gap.

CDR3 in amino acids: CASSTQGMMPYNEQFF. The CDR3 DNA follows: TGTGCCAGCAGCACCCAGGGTATGATGCCCTACAATGAGCAGTTCTTC. The rearrangement uses TRBV5-4 and TRBJ2-1; D may be TRBD1 (5 bases). The germline gives CDR1 SGHNT, CDR2 YYREEE (reference sequence). The CDR3 extends over 16 amino acids. V gave up 4 bases and J gave up 2 bases, with 16 bases separating them.

The chain joins TRBV11-2 to TRBJ2-1, with D perhaps matching TRBD2 (6 bases). The CDR3 has 15 amino acids. V was cut by 5 bases and J by 6 bases, with 17 bases left in between. CDR1 and CDR2 (germline): SGHAT, FQNNGV. This CDR3 reads CASSPPRERPNEQFF. In DNA, the CDR3 is TGTGCCAGCAGCCCCCCCCGGGAGCGCCCCAATGAGCAGTTCTTC.

This clone was observed many times. The CDR3 region is CASSSVDSYEQYF. In nucleotides, the CDR3 is TGTGCCAGCAGCTCCGTGGACAGCTACGAGCAGTACTTC. This rearrangement joins TRBV5-6 to TRBJ2-7; a possible D gene is TRBD1 (6 bases). The V end was cut by 3 bases, the J end by 3 bases, with 10 bases between. Germline CDR1 SGHDT, CDR2 YYEEEE. The CDR3 is 13 amino acids. Filled out from reference TRBV5-6 and TRBJ2-7, the complete variable domain reads DAGVTQSPTHLIKTRGQQVTLRCSPKSGHDTVSWYQQALGQGPQFIFQYYEEEERQRGNFPDRFSGHQFPNYSSELNVNALLLGDSALYLCASSSVDSYEQYFGPGTRLTVT.

The V call is TRBV10-1, the J call TRBJ2-3; D is undetermined. Germline V gives CDR1 WNHNN, CDR2 SYGVQD (reference sequence). The CDR3 runs 14 residues. The V and J ends lost 2 bases and 8 bases respectively, with 14 bases between them. CDR3 bases: TGCGCCAGCAGTGAGGGTGGACCCGTTTGTACGCAGTATTTT. As protein: CASSEGGPVCTQYF.

This rearrangement joins TRBV5-1 to TRBJ2-1; D might be TRBD2 (6 bases). The germline CDR1 and CDR2 sequences are SGHRS and YFSETQ. Trimming took 0 bases from V and 4 from J, leaving 20 bases between them. CDR3 size: 18 residues. The CDR3 bases are TGCGCCAGCAGCTTGGATGTTCTGCGGGACCTAGATTACAATGAGCAGTTCTTC. Its protein is CASSLDVLRDLDYNEQFF.

The chain links TRBV5-1 to TRBJ2-1; the match to TRBD1 covers 8 bases. CDR1 SGHRS and CDR2 YFSETQ come from the germline V gene. This CDR3 is 19 amino acids long. The J segment lost 6 bases and the V segment lost 4 bases, leaving 21 bases of the junction unmatched. The CDR3 coding sequence is TGCGCCAGCAGCATACCAGACAGGGGACGGAATACCGGCTCCAATGAGCAGTTCTTC. Its protein is CASSIPDRGRNTGSNEQFF.

V and J are TRBV19 and TRBJ2-1; TRBD2 matches at 8 bases. Germline V lookup: CDR1 LNHDA, CDR2 SQIVND (reference sequence). CDR3 length: 15 amino acids. V shed 3 bases and J 10 bases; nucleotides not matched to a gene: 11. CDR3 nucleotides: TGTGCCAGTAGTATTATGGCTAGCGGGTACTCAGAGCAGTTCTTC. It codes for CASSIMASGYSEQFF.

The chain couples TRBV6-6 to TRBJ1-2; possibly TRBD1 for D (6 bases). This CDR3 has 14 amino acids. Trimming took 11 bases from V and 6 from J, leaving 22 bases between them. In germline, CDR1 is MNHNY, CDR2 SVGAGI (reference sequence). CDR3 residues: CAATQALKGDGYTF. The CDR3 DNA reads TGTGCCGCCACTCAGGCACTCAAGGGGGATGGCTACACCTTC.

The rearrangement links TRBV19 to TRBJ2-5; D is uncertain. The CDR3 loop spans 13 amino acids. Germline V gene sequence: CDR1 LNHDA, CDR2 SQIVND (reference sequence). V was shortened by 5 bases and J by 5 bases, with 12 bases between the two germline ends. The CDR3 loop reads CASSPPDSETQYF. The CDR3 DNA follows: TGTGCCAGTAGTCCCCCCGACTCGGAGACCCAGTACTTC.

The chain links TRBV7-3 to TRBJ2-2; 13 bases are shared with TRBD2. The junction had 5 bases not matched to a gene; V was cut back by 4 bases and J by 6 bases. Germline lookup yields CDR1 SGHTA and CDR2 FQGTGA. The CDR3 is 16 residues long. The CDR3 DNA is TGTGCCAGCAGCTCCTGGACTAGCGGGAGTGCCGGGGAGCTGTTTTTT. This codes for CASSSWTSGSAGELFF.

This rearrangement joins TRBV12-5 to TRBJ2-5; 10 positions agree with TRBD2. The CDR3 covers 13 residues. Germline V gene sequence: CDR1 LGHNT, CDR2 FRNRAP. Trimming at V came to 6 bases and at J to 5 bases, leaving 3 bases not matched to a gene. CDR3 in DNA: TGTGCTAGTGGGCTAGCGGGAGAGGAGACCCAGTACTTC. This codes for CASGLAGEETQYF.

The CDR3: CASSGEGWIRYF. The CDR3 DNA follows: TGTGCCAGCAGTGGTGAGGGGTGGATCAGGTACTTC. This rearrangement joins TRBV6-1 to TRBJ2-4, with D perhaps given as TRBD1 or TRBD2 (5 bases each). CDR1 is MNHNS and CDR2 is SASEGT in the germline V gene. The CDR3 consists of 12 residues. V was pared by 4 bases and J by 15 bases, with 16 bases between.

The chain couples TRBV18 to TRBJ2-3; 7 bases line up with TRBD1. The germline gives CDR1 KGHSH, CDR2 LQKENI. This CDR3 is built from 16 residues. Trimming at V came to 4 bases and at J to 2 bases, leaving 9 bases not matched to a gene. DNA of the CDR3: TGTGCCAGCTCACGTCGACAGGGCGAACACACAGATACGCAGTATTTT. Residues: CASSRRQGEHTDTQYF. Based on the CDR3 plus reference TRBV18 and TRBJ2-3, the full variable domain is NAGVMQNPRHLVRRRGQEARLRCSPMKGHSHVYWYRQLPEEGLKFMVYLQKENIIDESGMPKERFSAEFPKEGPSILRIQQVVRGDSAAYFCASSRRQGEHTDTQYFGPGTRLTVL.